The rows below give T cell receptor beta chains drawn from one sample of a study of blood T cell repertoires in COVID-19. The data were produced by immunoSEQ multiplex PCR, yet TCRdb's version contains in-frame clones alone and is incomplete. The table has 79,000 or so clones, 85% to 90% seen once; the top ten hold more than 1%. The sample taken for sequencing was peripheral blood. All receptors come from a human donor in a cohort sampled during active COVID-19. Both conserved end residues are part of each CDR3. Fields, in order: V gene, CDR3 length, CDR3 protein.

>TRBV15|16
CATSRRTSGRRDEQYF
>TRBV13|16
CASSLGLPGQGEKLFF
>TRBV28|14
CASSFGSGIPGYTF
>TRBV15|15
CATSRGGVGAYEQYF
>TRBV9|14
CASSGRDTLTEAFF
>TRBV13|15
CASSHMGQGVTEAFF
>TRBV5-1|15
CASSPQRRGAAEQYF
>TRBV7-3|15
CASSLGRGGTDTQYF
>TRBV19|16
CARRTGDVPEGDEQFF
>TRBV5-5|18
CASSLAILAGNSYNEQFF
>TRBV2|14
CASSDRQGNQPQHF
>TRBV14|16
CASSPLGLASFYEQYF
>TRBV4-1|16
CASSQDIGRLGNTIYF
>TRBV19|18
CASSEDGTSGTGTYEQYF
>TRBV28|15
CASSFLATQVDEQFF
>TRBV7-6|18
CASSLGPMSGTGHNEQFF
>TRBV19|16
CASSIDRTGATDTQYF
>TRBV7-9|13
CASSLTQGSDYTF
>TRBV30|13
CAWRGEGNSPLHF
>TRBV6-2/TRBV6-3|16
CASSREPGGGQETQYF
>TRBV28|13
CASLGGGTYGYTF
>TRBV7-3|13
CASSLTQGEKLFF
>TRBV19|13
CASSISGSYGYTF
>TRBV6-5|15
CASSLIAVGTDTQYF
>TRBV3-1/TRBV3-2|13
CASSQEEGSPLHF
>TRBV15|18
CATSRDREGRGSNQPQHF
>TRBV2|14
CASTGAGGTDTQYF
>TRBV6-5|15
CASSPPGLGYNEQFF
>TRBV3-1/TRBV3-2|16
CASSRGVLAGQETQYF
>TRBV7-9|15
CASSPGTGILNEQYF
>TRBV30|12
CAWSVGLAGPYF
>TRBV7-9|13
CASSRLAIDTQYF
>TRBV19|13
CASSRRGLTEAFF
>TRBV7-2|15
CASSTGQGGKETQYF
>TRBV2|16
CASRRTSRSSYNEQFF
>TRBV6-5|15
CASSRTSGNYNEQFF
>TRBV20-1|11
CSASASGVRFF
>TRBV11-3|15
CASSLGPGGKDTQYF
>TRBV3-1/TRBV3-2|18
CASSQERARLLRQETQYF
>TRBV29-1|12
CSVGNRGETQYF
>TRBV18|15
CASSPPNRVGPPLHF
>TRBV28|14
CASRAGDREETQYF
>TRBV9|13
CASSGTSRKEQFF
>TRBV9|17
CASSGSGTSGAKNIQYF
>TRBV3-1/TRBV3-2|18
CASSQDQIGDRAGNEQFF
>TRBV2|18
CASSDPDRGGRGADTQYF
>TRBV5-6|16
CASSLEGSGTTDTQYF
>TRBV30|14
CAWSVRGGSGEQYF
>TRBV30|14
CAWSLTGGGYEQYF
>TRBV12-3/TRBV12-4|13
CASSTPGGYGYTF
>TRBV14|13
CASSLPGGDTQYF
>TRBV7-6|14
CASSPDRGSYGYTF